The 32 T cell receptor beta chains presented below share a single source sample, sequenced in a study of T cell responses to AZD1222 COVID-19 vaccine. Only in-frame clones appear in the TCRdb table, and some are missing; sequencing was by immunoSEQ multiplex PCR. The sample yields about 110,000 clones, about 95% seen once. The specimen comprised peripheral blood, sampled 28 days after the second AZD1222 dose. All receptors come from an adult who received the AZD1222 COVID-19 vaccine.

CDR3 DNA: TGTGCCAGCAGCTTGAGGACAGGGAAGGGGGAAAAACTGTTTTTT. This codes for CASSLRTGKGEKLFF. J is TRBJ1-4 and V is TRBV5-4; 8 nucleotides align to TRBD1. This CDR3 contains 15 residues. Looked up from germline, CDR1 is SGHNT and CDR2 is YYREEE (reference sequence). V dropped 1 base and J dropped 8; count of bases not matched to a gene: 7.

The DNA for the CDR3 is TGTGCCAGCAGGAAAACAGGCGGCGAGCAGTACTTC. Protein sequence: CASRKTGGEQYF. V and J are TRBV6-5 and TRBJ2-7; D is perhaps TRBD1 (5 bases). Germline-derived CDR1 and CDR2 are MNHEY and SVGAGI. The CDR3 runs 12 residues. V was pared by 6 bases and J by 6 bases, with 12 bases between.

The V call is TRBV3-1 (or the pseudogene TRBV3-2), the J call TRBJ2-7; 10 bases align to TRBD1. The J segment lost 2 bases and the V segment lost 2 bases, leaving 3 bases of the junction unmatched. Germline lookup yields CDR1 LGHDT and CDR2 YNNKEL (reference sequence). The CDR3 contains 15 residues. CDR3 in amino acids: CASSQRTGGAYEQYF. CDR3 DNA sequence: TGTGCCAGCAGCCAACGGACAGGGGGGGCCTACGAGCAGTACTTC.

The V call is TRBV19, the J call TRBJ1-5; 8 bases line up with TRBD1. Germline trimming cut 7 bases from V and 7 bases from J; bases unmatched to any gene: 9. There are 14 residues in the CDR3. Per germline, CDR1 LNHDA and CDR2 SQIVND (reference sequence). CDR3 DNA: TGTGCCAGTACCATGACAGGGGTGGGGCAGCCCCAGCATTTT. Amino acid sequence: CASTMTGVGQPQHF.

The rearrangement uses TRBV13 and TRBJ1-1; weak D call: TRBD1 (6 bases). The CDR3 length is 15 residues. Trimming removed 0 bases from V and 1 base from J, with 9 bases in between. From germline, CDR1 is PRHDT and CDR2 FYEKMQ (reference sequence). The CDR3 bases are TGTGCCAGCAGCTTAGGCTGGGGGCCGAACACTGAAGCTTTCTTT. It yields the protein CASSLGWGPNTEAFF.

The V call is TRBV5-4, the J call TRBJ1-1, with 8 bases aligning to TRBD1. Germline CDR1 is SGHNT and CDR2 is YYREEE (reference sequence). Unmatched junction bases numbered 5, after V lost 0 bases and J lost 1 base. This CDR3 region has 16 residues. CDR3 in amino acids: CASSLVGTGRNTEAFF. Here the CDR3 DNA reads TGTGCCAGCAGCTTGGTGGGGACAGGAAGGAACACTGAAGCTTTCTTT.

The rearrangement joins TRBV2 to TRBJ1-2; 9 bases match TRBD1. The CDR3 totals 12 residues. V lost 10 bases, J lost 6 bases, and 6 bases stayed unmatched. CDR1 and CDR2 (germline): SNHLY, FYNNEI. In nucleotides, the CDR3 is TGTGCCACCCCGACAGGGGGAAATGGCTACACCTTC. Translation gives CATPTGGNGYTF. Looking up the rest from reference TRBV2 and TRBJ1-2 gives the full variable domain: EPEVTQTPSHQVTQMGQEVILRCVPISNHLYFYWYRQILGQKVEFLVSFYNNEISEKSEIFDDQFSVERPDGSNFTLKIRSTKLEDSAMYFCATPTGGNGYTFGSGTRLTVV.

V is TRBV27 and J is TRBJ2-7; no clear D gene. The CDR3 has 13 residues. CDR1 is MNHEY, CDR2 SMNVEV, per germline (reference sequence). V shed 5 bases and J shed 1 base, with 9 bases lying between them. Written as DNA, the CDR3 is TGTGCCAGCAGTCGCCGTGTTTCCTACGAGCAGTACTTC. This gives the protein CASSRRVSYEQYF.

The chain employs TRBV20-1 and TRBJ2-1, with no clear D. The CDR3 has 18 residues. V was clipped by 3 bases and J by 0 bases, with 21 bases between them. Germline CDR1 reads DFQATT; CDR2 reads SNEGSKA (reference sequence). CDR3 sequence (DNA): TGCAGTGCTAGTCGACCGTCTGTGTCTTCCAACTCCTACAATGAGCAGTTCTTC. As protein: CSASRPSVSSNSYNEQFF.

Comments on this clone: One end of the junction fails to match germline, which may point to a read error. The chain carries TRBV3-1 (or the pseudogene TRBV3-2) and TRBJ2-5; 12 nucleotides line up with TRBD1. This CDR3 has 15 residues. The germline V gene has CDR1 LGHDT and CDR2 YNNKEL (reference sequence). The CDR3 region is CASTQGTGGWETQYF. Here the CDR3 DNA reads TGTGCCAGCACCCAAGGGACAGGGGGCTGGGAGACCCAGTACTTC.

The genes are TRBV19 and TRBJ2-5; weak D call: TRBD2 (6 bases). The CDR3 is 15 amino acids. Looked up from germline, CDR1 is LNHDA and CDR2 is SQIVND (reference sequence). V was clipped by 3 bases and J by 5 bases, with 16 bases between them. The CDR3 loop reads CASSMSSQGGETQYF. CDR3 sequence (DNA): TGTGCCAGTAGTATGTCCTCCCAAGGAGGGGAGACCCAGTACTTC.

The chain links TRBV5-6 to TRBJ1-1; D not certain. Germline V gene lookup returns CDR1 SGHDT and CDR2 YYEEEE. The CDR3 has 15 amino acids. V was clipped by 1 base and J by 2 bases, with 12 bases between them. CDR3 in amino acids: CASSLPIQSNTEAFF. For the CDR3, the DNA is TGTGCCAGCAGCTTGCCTATCCAGAGCAACACTGAAGCTTTCTTT.

The chain combines TRBV6-1 with TRBJ1-5; 8 nucleotides align to TRBD1. The CDR3 runs 16 residues. V shed 2 bases and J 1 base; nucleotides not matched to a gene: 4. Germline assignment: CDR1 MNHNS and CDR2 SASEGT. The CDR3 here is CASSENRQGSNQPQHF. In nucleotides, the CDR3 is TGTGCCAGCAGTGAAAATCGACAGGGGAGCAATCAGCCCCAGCATTTT.

V gene TRBV6-5 combines with J gene TRBJ2-2; maybe TRBD1 (6 bases). The CDR3 extends over 14 amino acids. V lost 5 bases, J lost 4 bases, and 11 bases lay in between. From germline, CDR1 is MNHEY and CDR2 SVGAGI. The CDR3 nucleotides read TGTGCCAGCAGTCCGGACAGAATCACCGGGGAGCTGTTTTTT. It specifies CASSPDRITGELFF.

This chain uses TRBV12-3 or TRBV12-4 with TRBJ1-2; no clear D gene. Trimming took 5 bases from V and 8 from J, leaving 9 bases between them. This CDR3 comprises 11 residues. For the CDR3, the DNA is TGTGCCAGCAGTATAGGAGGCGGCTACACCTTC. Translated: CASSIGGGYTF.

J is TRBJ2-7 and V is TRBV11-2, with D tentatively TRBD1 (6 bases). Looked up from germline, CDR1 is SGHAT and CDR2 is FQNNGV. The CDR3 runs 15 residues. V was clipped by 2 bases and J by 2 bases, with 13 bases between them. CDR3 sequence: CASSLTGFGPYEQYF. In DNA, the CDR3 is TGTGCCAGCAGCTTAACAGGGTTCGGCCCCTACGAGCAGTACTTC. The whole variable domain, remainder taken from reference TRBV11-2 and TRBJ2-7, is EAGVAQSPRYKIIEKRQSVAFWCNPISGHATLYWYQQILGQGPKLLIQFQNNGVVDDSQLPKDRFSAERLKGVDSTLKIQPAKLEDSAVYLCASSLTGFGPYEQYFGPGTRLTVT.

The V call is TRBV3-1 (or the pseudogene TRBV3-2), the J call TRBJ1-1; a possible D gene is TRBD1 (5 bases). The germline V and J ends were trimmed by 4 bases and 6 bases, with 15 bases remaining between them. CDR1 and CDR2 (germline): LGHDT, YNNKEL (reference sequence). The CDR3 sequence is 14 residues long. The CDR3 DNA is TGTGCCAGCAGCCTGAGGGACCGTATAGCTGAAGCTTTCTTT. Translating it yields CASSLRDRIAEAFF.

This chain uses TRBV7-2 with TRBJ1-3; no reliable D call. The CDR3 covers 14 residues. Germline lookup yields CDR1 SGHTA and CDR2 FQGNSA. Trimming removed 5 bases at V and 0 bases at J, with 8 bases between. DNA of the CDR3: TGTGCCAGCAGCCCCGGACTCTCTGGAAACACCATATATTTT. Translation gives CASSPGLSGNTIYF.

The chain recombines TRBV7-8 with TRBJ1-3, with TRBD1 identical over 9 bases. Germline CDR1 SGHVS, CDR2 FQNEAQ. The CDR3 extends over 15 amino acids. Trimming removed 6 bases from V and 3 bases from J; junction bases left unmatched: 6. CDR3 sequence reads: CASSLTGGHGNTIYF. CDR3 in DNA: TGTGCCAGCAGTCTTACAGGGGGCCATGGAAACACCATATATTTT. Drawing the rest from reference TRBV7-8 and TRBJ1-3, the complete variable domain is GAGVSQSPRYKVAKRGQDVALRCDPISGHVSLFWYQQALGQGPEFLTYFQNEAQLDKSGLPSDRFFAERPEGSVSTLKIQRTQQEDSAVYLCASSLTGGHGNTIYFGEGSWLTVV.

V usage is TRBV2 and J usage is TRBJ1-1; D unresolved. The germline CDR1 and CDR2 sequences are SNHLY and FYNNEI. The CDR3 totals 16 residues. Between the trimmed V and J ends, which lost 6 bases and 0 bases, there was a span of 17 bases. The CDR3 DNA reads as TGTGCCAGCAGCAGAGAAGGATGGGATATGAACACTGAAGCTTTCTTT. Its protein is CASSREGWDMNTEAFF.

Of note for this clone: The same CDR3 also results from other DNA sequences found in this sample. The CDR3 coding sequence is TGTGCCAGTAGTATTACAGGGACGAACACTGAAGCTTTCTTT. Its translation is CASSITGTNTEAFF. The chain joins TRBV19 to TRBJ1-1; D may be TRBD1 (6 bases). The V gene lost 3 bases and the J gene lost 1 base, with 9 bases spanning the gap. Germline V gene lookup returns CDR1 LNHDA and CDR2 SQIVND (reference sequence). This CDR3 contains 14 residues.

In this sample, this clone turned up once. The chain links TRBV12-3 or TRBV12-4 to TRBJ1-5; the D is unclear. The CDR3 has 12 residues. The chain's CDR3 is CQPLPGDQPQHF. The DNA of the CDR3 is TGTCAGCCTCTACCGGGCGATCAGCCCCAGCATTTT.

The genes are TRBV10-3 and TRBJ1-4, with TRBD1 as a possible D gene (6 bases). The V end lost 3 bases, the J end lost 0 bases, and 14 bases lay between the germline ends. CDR1 and CDR2 from the germline V gene are ENHRY and SYGVKD. There are 17 residues in the CDR3. CDR3 DNA sequence: TGTGCCATCAGTGAATTTAAGCGGACAGCAACTAATGAAAAACTGTTTTTT. Translating gives CAISEFKRTATNEKLFF.

The chain joins TRBV10-1 to TRBJ1-1, with D possibly being TRBD1 (5 bases). The germline CDR1 and CDR2 sequences are WNHNN and SYGVQD (reference sequence). Trimming cost V 9 bases and J 1 base, with 6 bases left between them. CDR3 size: 11 residues. The CDR3 nucleotides are TGCGCCAGGAGGGGGAACACTGAAGCTTTCTTT. Encoded protein: CARRGNTEAFF.

The V gene is TRBV6-6, the J gene TRBJ1-2; D is unclear. The germline V gene encodes CDR1 MNHNY and CDR2 SVGAGI (reference sequence). The CDR3 is made up of 15 amino acids. Deletions cut 0 bases from V and 4 bases from J, with 12 bases between. CDR3 sequence: CASSYSSVSGYGYTF. CDR3 in DNA: TGTGCCAGCAGTTACTCCTCCGTTTCGGGCTATGGCTACACCTTC.

J is TRBJ2-1 and V is TRBV5-4; a possible D gene is TRBD2 (6 bases). Between the trimmed V and J ends, which lost 0 bases and 1 base, there was a span of 14 bases. The CDR3 is 17 residues long. The V gene's germline CDR1 is SGHNT and CDR2 YYREEE (reference sequence). The CDR3 bases are TGTGCCAGCAGCTTGGTCGGCCGCGGGACTTCCTACAATGAGCAGTTCTTC. It codes for CASSLVGRGTSYNEQFF.

The CDR3 loop reads CASSLREDYGYTF. CDR3 nucleotides: TGCGCCAGCAGCCTCAGGGAGGACTATGGCTACACCTTC. The rearrangement joins TRBV5-1 to TRBJ1-2; D might be TRBD1 (5 bases). This CDR3 is 13 amino acids long. Trimming left V 4 bases short and J 3 bases short, with 10 bases between. Germline CDR1 is SGHRS and CDR2 is YFSETQ.

The chain links TRBV15 to TRBJ1-3; 7 nucleotides line up with TRBD1. The CDR3 is made up of 16 amino acids. CDR1 and CDR2 from the germline V gene are LNHNV and YYDKDF (reference sequence). Trimming took 0 bases from V and 0 from J; bases not matched to a gene: 2. CDR3 coding DNA: TGTGCCACCAGCAGAGATCCAGGGGGCTCTGGAAACACCATATATTTT. This encodes CATSRDPGGSGNTIYF.

V usage is TRBV18 and J usage is TRBJ2-7; D gene uncertain. Trimming stripped 2 bases from V and 2 bases from J, with 10 bases between. Germline assignment: CDR1 KGHSH and CDR2 LQKENI. This CDR3 spans 14 amino acids. CDR3 loop: CASSPVYTPYEQYF. CDR3 DNA sequence: TGTGCCAGCTCACCAGTTTATACACCCTACGAGCAGTACTTC.

This sequence joins TRBV5-6 and TRBJ1-1; D not resolved. This CDR3 is built from 13 residues. The V gene's germline CDR1 is SGHDT and CDR2 YYEEEE. The ends were cut back, 5 bases at V and 3 bases at J, with 11 bases in the middle. The CDR3 region has the DNA TGTGCCAGCAGTCGAGTAATGGACACTGAAGCTTTCTTT. It yields the protein CASSRVMDTEAFF.

This chain links TRBV11-2 with TRBJ1-1, with 9 positions matching TRBD1. Germline lookup yields CDR1 SGHAT and CDR2 FQNNGV. The trim removed 5 bases at V and 2 bases at J, leaving 9 bases unmatched. This CDR3 comprises 16 residues. The CDR3 sequence is CASSSMTGGGNTEAFF. The CDR3 bases are TGTGCCAGCAGCAGCATGACAGGGGGAGGCAACACTGAAGCTTTCTTT.

The chain combines TRBV9 with TRBJ1-1; D remains ambiguous. The CDR3 consists of 16 residues. Germline V gives CDR1 SGDLS, CDR2 YYNGEE. The ends were cut back, 0 bases at V and 4 bases at J, with 16 bases in the middle. CDR3 nucleotides: TGTGCCAGCAGCGTAGGTGCGCTACTGAGAGGCACTGAAGCTTTCTTT. Its translation: CASSVGALLRGTEAFF.